This section outlines one T cell receptor beta chain sequence together with its context. Trimming took 4 bases from V and 7 from J; bases not matched to a gene: 10. Per the germline V gene, CDR1 is PRHDT and CDR2 is FYEKMQ (reference sequence). This CDR3 region has 15 residues. This sample is part of a study of PD-1 and CTLA-4 blockade in melanoma. Measured with immunoSEQ multiplex PCR; TCRdb has only the in-frame clones, and not every one. The sample lists about 31,000 clones; more than 85% were seen once. The chain joins TRBV13 to TRBJ2-1; 7 nucleotides align to TRBD2. This sample comprised CD8+ T cells from peripheral blood, obtained from a patient given anti-PD-1 treatment. This sequence originates from a human donor with melanoma. The CDR3 bases are TGTGCCAGCAGCTCGACCCCTGACGGGGGGAATGAGCAGTTCTTC. Its protein product is CASSSTPDGGNEQFF. Using reference TRBV13 and TRBJ2-1 for the parts outside the CDR3, the full variable domain is AAGVIQSPRHLIKEKRETATLKCYPIPRHDTVYWYQQGPGQDPQFLISFYEKMQSDKGSIPDRFSAQQFSDYHSELNMSSLELGDSALYFCASSSTPDGGNEQFFGPGTRLTVL.